This TCR beta chain was retrieved from a study of blood T cell repertoires in COVID-19. Enrollment of patients from Seattle took place during active infection, with longitudinal follow-up. Profiling relied on immunoSEQ multiplex PCR, and the TCRdb table lists in-frame clones only, not all of them. The sample lists under 200,000 clones; just under 85% were seen once. This sequence originates from a man in his sixties with COVID-19, enrolled during active disease. The specimen was peripheral blood.

Written as DNA, the CDR3 is TGCGCCAGCAGCTTGTTAGGAGGAGGGCCTAATGAAAAACTGTTTTTT. Amino acids: CASSLLGGGPNEKLFF. This chain connects TRBV5-1 to TRBJ1-4; D call uncertain. CDR1 SGHRS and CDR2 YFSETQ come from the germline V gene. Trimming took off 1 base at V and 3 bases at J, with 13 bases between the two ends. The CDR3 is 16 amino acids.